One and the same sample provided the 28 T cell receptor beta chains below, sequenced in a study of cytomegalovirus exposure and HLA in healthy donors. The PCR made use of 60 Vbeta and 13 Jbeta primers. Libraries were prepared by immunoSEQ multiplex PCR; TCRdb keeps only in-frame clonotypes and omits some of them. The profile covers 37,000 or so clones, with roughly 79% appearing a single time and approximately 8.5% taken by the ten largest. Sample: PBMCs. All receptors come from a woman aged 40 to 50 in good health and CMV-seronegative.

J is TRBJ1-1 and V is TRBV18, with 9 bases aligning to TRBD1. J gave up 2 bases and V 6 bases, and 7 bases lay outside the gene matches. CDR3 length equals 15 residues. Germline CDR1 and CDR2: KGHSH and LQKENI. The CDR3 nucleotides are TGTGCCAGCTCTAGACAGGGGGATTACAACACTGAAGCTTTCTTT. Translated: CASSRQGDYNTEAFF.

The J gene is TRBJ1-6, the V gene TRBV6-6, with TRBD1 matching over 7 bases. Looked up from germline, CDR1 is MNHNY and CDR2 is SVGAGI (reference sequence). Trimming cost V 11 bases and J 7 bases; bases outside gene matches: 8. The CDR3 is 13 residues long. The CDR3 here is CAGRGQANSPLHF. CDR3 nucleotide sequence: TGTGCCGGCCGAGGACAGGCAAATTCACCCCTCCACTTT.

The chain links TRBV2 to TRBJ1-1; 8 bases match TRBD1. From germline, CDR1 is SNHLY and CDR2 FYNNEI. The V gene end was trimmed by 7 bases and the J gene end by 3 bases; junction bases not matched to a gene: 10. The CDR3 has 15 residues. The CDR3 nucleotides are TGTGCCAGCACCCGAGGCGGGACAGGCTACACTGAAGCTTTCTTT. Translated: CASTRGGTGYTEAFF. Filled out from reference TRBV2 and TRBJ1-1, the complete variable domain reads EPEVTQTPSHQVTQMGQEVILRCVPISNHLYFYWYRQILGQKVEFLVSFYNNEISEKSEIFDDQFSVERPDGSNFTLKIRSTKLEDSAMYFCASTRGGTGYTEAFFGQGTRLTVV.

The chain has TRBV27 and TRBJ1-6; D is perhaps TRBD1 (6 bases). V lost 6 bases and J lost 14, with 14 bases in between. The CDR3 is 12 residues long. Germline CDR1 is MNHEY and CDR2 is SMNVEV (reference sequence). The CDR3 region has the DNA TGTGCCAGCAGCACTAAGGGGGGGGCCCTCCACTTT. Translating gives CASSTKGGALHF.

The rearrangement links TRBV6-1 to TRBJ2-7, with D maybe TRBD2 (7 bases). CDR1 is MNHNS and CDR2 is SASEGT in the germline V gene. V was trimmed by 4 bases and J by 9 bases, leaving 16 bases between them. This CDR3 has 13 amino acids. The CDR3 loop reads CASSVTGGAGQYV. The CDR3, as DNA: TGTGCCAGCAGTGTAACGGGGGGCGCAGGGCAGTACGTC.

This CDR3 is CASSEPNSYGYTF. The CDR3 nucleotides are TGTGCCAGCAGTGAACCCAATTCCTATGGCTACACCTTC. V and J are TRBV6-1 and TRBJ1-2; no reliable D call. Trimming shortened V by 2 bases and J by 4 bases, and 8 bases separated the two germline ends. The CDR3 runs 13 residues. Germline CDR1 is MNHNS and CDR2 is SASEGT.

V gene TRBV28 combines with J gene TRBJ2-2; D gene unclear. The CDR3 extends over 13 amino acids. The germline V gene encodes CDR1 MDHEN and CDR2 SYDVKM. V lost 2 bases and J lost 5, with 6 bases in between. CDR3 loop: CASSLRRTGELFF. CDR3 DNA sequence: TGTGCCAGCAGTTTAAGGCGGACCGGGGAGCTGTTTTTT.

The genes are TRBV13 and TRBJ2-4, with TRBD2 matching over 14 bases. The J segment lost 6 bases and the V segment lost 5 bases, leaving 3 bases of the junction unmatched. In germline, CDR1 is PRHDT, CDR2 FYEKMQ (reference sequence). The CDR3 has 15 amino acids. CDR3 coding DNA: TGTGCCAGCAGCACCGGGACTAGCGGGGGAAACATTCAGTACTTC. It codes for CASSTGTSGGNIQYF.

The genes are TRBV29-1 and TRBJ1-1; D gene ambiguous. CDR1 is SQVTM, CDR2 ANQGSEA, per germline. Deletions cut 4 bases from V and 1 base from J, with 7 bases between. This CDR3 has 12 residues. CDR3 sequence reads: CSVAQPNTEAFF. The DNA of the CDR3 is TGCAGCGTTGCACAGCCGAACACTGAAGCTTTCTTT.

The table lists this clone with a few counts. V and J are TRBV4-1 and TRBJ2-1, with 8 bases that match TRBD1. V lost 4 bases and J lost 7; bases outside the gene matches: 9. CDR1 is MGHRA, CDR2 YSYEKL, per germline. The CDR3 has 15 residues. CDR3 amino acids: CASSLTRQGRNEQFF. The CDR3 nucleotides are TGCGCCAGCAGCCTAACCAGACAGGGGCGGAATGAGCAGTTCTTC.

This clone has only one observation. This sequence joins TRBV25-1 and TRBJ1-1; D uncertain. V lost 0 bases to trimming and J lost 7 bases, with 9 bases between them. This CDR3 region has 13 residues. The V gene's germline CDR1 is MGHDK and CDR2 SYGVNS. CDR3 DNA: TGTGCCAGCAGTGAATATATTCGGGGTGAAGCTTTCTTT. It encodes CASSEYIRGEAFF.

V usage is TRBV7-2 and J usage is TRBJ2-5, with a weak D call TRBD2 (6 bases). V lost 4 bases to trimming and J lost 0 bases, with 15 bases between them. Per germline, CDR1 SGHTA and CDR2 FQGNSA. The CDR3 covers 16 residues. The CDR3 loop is CASSSYPRDYQETQYF. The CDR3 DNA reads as TGTGCCAGCAGCTCCTATCCTCGGGACTACCAAGAGACCCAGTACTTC. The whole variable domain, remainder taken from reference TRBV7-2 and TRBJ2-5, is GAGVSQSPSNKVTEKGKDVELRCDPISGHTALYWYRQSLGQGLEFLIYFQGNSAPDKSGLPSDRFSAERTGGSVSTLTIQRTQQEDSAVYLCASSSYPRDYQETQYFGPGTRLLVL.

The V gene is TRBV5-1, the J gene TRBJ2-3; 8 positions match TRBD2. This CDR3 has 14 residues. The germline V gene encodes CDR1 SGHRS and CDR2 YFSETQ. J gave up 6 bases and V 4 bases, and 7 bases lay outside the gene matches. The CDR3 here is CASSLGGADDTQYF. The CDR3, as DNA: TGCGCCAGCAGCCTCGGGGGGGCGGACGATACGCAGTATTTT. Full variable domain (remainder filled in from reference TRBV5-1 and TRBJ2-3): KAGVTQTPRYLIKTRGQQVTLSCSPISGHRSVSWYQQTPGQGLQFLFEYFSETQRNKGNFPGRFSGRQFSNSRSEMNVSTLELGDSALYLCASSLGGADDTQYFGPGTRLTVL.

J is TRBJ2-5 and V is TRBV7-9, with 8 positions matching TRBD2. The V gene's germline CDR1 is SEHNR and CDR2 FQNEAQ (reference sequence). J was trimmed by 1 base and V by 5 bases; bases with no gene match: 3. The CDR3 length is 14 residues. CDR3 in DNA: TGTGCCAGCAGCCTCGGGACTAGCCAAGAGACCCAGTACTTC. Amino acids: CASSLGTSQETQYF.

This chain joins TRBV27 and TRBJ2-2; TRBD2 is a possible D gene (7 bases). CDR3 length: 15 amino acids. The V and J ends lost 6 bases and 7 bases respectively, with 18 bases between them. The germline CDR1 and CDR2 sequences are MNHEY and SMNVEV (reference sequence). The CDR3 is CASSLAGASGGELFF. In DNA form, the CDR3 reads TGTGCCAGCAGCCTTGCGGGGGCCAGCGGCGGGGAGCTGTTTTTT.

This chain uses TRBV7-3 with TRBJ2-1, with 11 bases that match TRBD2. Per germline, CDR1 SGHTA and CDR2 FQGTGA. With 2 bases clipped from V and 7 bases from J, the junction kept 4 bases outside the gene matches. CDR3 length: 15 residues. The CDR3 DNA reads TGTGCCAGCAGCTTAGGGCCTAGCGGGGGGAATGAGCAGTTCTTC. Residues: CASSLGPSGGNEQFF.

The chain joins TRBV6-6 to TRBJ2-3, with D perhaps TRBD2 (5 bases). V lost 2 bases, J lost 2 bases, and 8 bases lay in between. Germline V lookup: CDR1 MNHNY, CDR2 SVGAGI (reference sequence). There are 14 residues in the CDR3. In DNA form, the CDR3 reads TGTGCCAGCAGTTACGGGAGAATCACAGATACGCAGTATTTT. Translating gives CASSYGRITDTQYF.

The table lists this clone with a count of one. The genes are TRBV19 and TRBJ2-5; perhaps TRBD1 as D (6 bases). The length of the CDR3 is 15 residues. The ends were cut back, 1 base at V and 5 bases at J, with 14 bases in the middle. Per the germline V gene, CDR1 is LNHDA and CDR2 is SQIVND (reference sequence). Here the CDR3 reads CASSIGFSGVETQYF. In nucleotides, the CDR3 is TGTGCCAGTAGTATAGGTTTTTCAGGGGTCGAGACCCAGTACTTC. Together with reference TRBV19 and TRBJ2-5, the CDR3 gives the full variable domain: DGGITQSPKYLFRKEGQNVTLSCEQNLNHDAMYWYRQDPGQGLRLIYYSQIVNDFQKGDIAEGYSVSREKKESFPLTVTSAQKNPTAFYLCASSIGFSGVETQYFGPGTRLLVL.

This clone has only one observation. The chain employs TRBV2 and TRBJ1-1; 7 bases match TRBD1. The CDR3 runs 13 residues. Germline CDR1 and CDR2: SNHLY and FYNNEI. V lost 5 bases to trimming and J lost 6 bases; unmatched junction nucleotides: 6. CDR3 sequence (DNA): TGTGCCAGCAGTCGACAGGGCTCTCCTGAAGCTTTCTTT. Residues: CASSRQGSPEAFF.

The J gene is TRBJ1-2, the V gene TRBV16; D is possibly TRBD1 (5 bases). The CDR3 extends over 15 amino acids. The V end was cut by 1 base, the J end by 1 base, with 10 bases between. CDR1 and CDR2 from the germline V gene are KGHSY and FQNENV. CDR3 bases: TGTGCCAGCAGCCAATTTACAGGAGTTAACTATGGCTACACCTTC. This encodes CASSQFTGVNYGYTF.

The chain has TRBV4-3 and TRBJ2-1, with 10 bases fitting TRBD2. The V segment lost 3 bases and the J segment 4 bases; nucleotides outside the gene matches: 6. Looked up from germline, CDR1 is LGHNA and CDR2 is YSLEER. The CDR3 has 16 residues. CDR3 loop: CASSHQAGGDYNEQFF. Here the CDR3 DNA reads TGCGCCAGCAGCCACCAAGCGGGGGGGGATTACAATGAGCAGTTCTTC.

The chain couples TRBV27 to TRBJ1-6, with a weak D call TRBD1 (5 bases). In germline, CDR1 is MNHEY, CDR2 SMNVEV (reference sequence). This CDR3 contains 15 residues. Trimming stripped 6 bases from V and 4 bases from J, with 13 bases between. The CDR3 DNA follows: TGTGCCAGCAGGACAGCATTCTTTTATAATTCACCCCTCCACTTT. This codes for CASRTAFFYNSPLHF.

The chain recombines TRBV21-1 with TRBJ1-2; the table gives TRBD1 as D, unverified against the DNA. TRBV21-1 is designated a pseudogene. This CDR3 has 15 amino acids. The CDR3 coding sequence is TGTGCCAGCAGCGGATCGGGACAGCTTAACTATGGCTACACCTTC. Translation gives CASSGSGQLNYGYTF.

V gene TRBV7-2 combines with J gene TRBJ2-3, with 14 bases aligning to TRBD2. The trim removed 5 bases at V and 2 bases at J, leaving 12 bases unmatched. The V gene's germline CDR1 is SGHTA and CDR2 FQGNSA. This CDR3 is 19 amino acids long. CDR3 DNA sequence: TGTGCCAGCAGCGTCTCCGGACTAGCGGGGGGTTTCTCCACAGATACGCAGTATTTT. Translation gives CASSVSGLAGGFSTDTQYF.

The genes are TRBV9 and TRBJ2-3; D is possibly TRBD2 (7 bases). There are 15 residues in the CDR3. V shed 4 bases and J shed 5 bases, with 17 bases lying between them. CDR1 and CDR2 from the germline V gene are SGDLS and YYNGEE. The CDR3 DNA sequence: TGTGCCAGCAGCCTTCAAGGGGGGGCTGGAGATACGCAGTATTTT. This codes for CASSLQGGAGDTQYF.

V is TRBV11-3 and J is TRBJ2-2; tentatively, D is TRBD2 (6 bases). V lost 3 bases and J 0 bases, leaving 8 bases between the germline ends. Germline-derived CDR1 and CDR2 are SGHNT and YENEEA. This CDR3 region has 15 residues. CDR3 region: CASSLGLANTGELFF. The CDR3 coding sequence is TGTGCCAGCAGCTTGGGACTTGCGAACACCGGGGAGCTGTTTTTT.

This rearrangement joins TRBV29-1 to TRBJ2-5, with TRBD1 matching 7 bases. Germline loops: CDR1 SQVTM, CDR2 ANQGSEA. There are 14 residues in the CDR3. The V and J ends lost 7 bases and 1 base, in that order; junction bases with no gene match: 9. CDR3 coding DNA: TGCAGCGCAGCCACAGGGGACCTCCAAGAGACCCAGTACTTC. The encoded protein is CSAATGDLQETQYF.

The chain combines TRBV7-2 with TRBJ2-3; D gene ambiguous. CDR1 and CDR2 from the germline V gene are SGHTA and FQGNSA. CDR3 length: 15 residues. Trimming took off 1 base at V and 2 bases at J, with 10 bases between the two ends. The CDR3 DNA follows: TGTGCCAGCAGCTTAGTCGGTCTATTCACAGATACGCAGTATTTT. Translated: CASSLVGLFTDTQYF.